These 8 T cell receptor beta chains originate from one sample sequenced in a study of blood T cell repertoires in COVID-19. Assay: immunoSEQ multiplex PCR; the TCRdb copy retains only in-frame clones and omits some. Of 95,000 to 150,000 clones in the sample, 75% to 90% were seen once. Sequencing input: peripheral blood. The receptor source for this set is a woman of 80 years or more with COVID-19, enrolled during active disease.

The CDR3 here is CASSYAGGEAFF. The CDR3 DNA is TGTGCCAGCAGTTATGCCGGAGGAGAAGCTTTCTTT. The chain has TRBV6-2 or TRBV6-3 and TRBJ1-1; D not certain. This CDR3 contains 12 residues. Germline V CDR1 and CDR2: MNHEY, SVGEGT. Trimming took 3 bases from V and 8 from J, leaving 10 bases between them.

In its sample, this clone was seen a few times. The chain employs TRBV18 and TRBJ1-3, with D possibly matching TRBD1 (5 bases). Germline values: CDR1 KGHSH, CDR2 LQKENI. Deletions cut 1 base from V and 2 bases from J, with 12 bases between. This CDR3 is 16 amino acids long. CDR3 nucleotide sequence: TGTGCCAGCTCACCACAGGCAGGGCCCCCTGGAAACACCATATATTTT. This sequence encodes CASSPQAGPPGNTIYF.

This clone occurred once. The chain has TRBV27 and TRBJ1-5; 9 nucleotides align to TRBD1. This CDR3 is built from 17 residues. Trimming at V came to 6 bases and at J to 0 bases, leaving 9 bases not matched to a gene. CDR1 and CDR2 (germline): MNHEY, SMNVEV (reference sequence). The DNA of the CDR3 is TGTGCCAGCAGACGGGGACAGGGATTTTATAGCAATCAGCCCCAGCATTTT. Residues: CASRRGQGFYSNQPQHF.

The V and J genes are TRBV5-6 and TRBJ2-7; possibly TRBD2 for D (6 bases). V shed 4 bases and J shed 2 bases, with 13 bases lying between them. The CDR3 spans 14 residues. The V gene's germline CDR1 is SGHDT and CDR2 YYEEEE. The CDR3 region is CASSKGRITYEQYF. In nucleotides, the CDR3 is TGTGCCAGCAGCAAGGGGAGGATAACCTACGAGCAGTACTTC.

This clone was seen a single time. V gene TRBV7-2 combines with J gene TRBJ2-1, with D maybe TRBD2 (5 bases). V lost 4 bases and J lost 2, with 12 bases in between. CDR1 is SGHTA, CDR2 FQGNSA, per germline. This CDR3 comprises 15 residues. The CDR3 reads CASSSGYRAYNEQFF. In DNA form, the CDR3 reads TGTGCCAGCAGCTCGGGATATCGGGCCTACAATGAGCAGTTCTTC. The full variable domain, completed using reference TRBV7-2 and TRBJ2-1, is GAGVSQSPSNKVTEKGKDVELRCDPISGHTALYWYRQSLGQGLEFLIYFQGNSAPDKSGLPSDRFSAERTGGSVSTLTIQRTQQEDSAVYLCASSSGYRAYNEQFFGPGTRLTVL.

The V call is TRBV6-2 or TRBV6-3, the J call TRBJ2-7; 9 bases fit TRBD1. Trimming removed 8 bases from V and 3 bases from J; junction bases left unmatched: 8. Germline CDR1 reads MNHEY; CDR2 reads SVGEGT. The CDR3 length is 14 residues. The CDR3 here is CASGQQGALYEQYF. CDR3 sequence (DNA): TGTGCCAGCGGCCAACAGGGGGCTCTCTACGAGCAGTACTTC.

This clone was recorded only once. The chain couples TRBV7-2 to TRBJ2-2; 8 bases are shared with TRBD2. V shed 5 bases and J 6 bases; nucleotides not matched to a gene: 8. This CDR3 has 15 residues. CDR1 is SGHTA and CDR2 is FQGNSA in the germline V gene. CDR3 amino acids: CASSALGTSPGELFF. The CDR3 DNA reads TGTGCCAGCAGCGCGCTTGGGACTAGTCCCGGGGAGCTGTTTTTT. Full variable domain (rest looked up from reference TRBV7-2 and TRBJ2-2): GAGVSQSPSNKVTEKGKDVELRCDPISGHTALYWYRQSLGQGLEFLIYFQGNSAPDKSGLPSDRFSAERTGGSVSTLTIQRTQQEDSAVYLCASSALGTSPGELFFGEGSRLTVL.

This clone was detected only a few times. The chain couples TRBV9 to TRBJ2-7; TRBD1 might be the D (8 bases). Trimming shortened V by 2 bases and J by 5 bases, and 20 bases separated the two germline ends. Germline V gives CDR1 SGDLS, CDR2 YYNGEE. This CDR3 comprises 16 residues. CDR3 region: CASSVGGDRFFDEQYF. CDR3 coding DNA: TGTGCCAGCAGCGTGGGAGGGGACAGGTTTTTCGACGAGCAGTACTTC.